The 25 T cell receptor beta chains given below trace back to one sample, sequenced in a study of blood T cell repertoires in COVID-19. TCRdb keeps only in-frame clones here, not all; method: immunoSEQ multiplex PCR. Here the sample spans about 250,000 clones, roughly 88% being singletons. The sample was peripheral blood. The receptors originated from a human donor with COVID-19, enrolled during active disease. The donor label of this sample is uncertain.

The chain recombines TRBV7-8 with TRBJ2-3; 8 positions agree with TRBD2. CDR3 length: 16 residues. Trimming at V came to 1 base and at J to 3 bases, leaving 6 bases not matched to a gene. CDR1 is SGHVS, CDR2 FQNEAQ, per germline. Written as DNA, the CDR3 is TGTGCCAGCAGCTTAGTGGCGGGAGGACATACAGATACGCAGTATTTT. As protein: CASSLVAGGHTDTQYF.

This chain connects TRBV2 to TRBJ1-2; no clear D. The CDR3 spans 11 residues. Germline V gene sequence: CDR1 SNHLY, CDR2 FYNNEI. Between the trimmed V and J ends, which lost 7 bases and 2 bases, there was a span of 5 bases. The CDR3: CASTPNYGYTF. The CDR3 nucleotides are TGTGCCAGCACCCCGAACTATGGCTACACCTTC.

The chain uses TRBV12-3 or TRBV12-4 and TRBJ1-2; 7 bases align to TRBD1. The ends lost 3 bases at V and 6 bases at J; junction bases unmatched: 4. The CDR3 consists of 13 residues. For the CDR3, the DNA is TGTGCCAGCAGTTTCCAGGGGGGAAATGGCTACACCTTC. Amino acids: CASSFQGGNGYTF.

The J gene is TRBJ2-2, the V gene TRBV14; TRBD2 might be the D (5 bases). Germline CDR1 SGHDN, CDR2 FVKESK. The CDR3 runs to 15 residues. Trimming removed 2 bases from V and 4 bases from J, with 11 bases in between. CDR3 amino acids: CASSQTGTVTGELFF. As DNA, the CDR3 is TGTGCCAGCAGCCAAACGGGAACAGTCACCGGGGAGCTGTTTTTT. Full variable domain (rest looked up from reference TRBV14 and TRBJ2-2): EAGVTQFPSHSVIEKGQTVTLRCDPISGHDNLYWYRRVMGKEIKFLLHFVKESKQDESGMPNNRFLAERTGGTYSTLKVQPAELEDSGVYFCASSQTGTVTGELFFGEGSRLTVL.

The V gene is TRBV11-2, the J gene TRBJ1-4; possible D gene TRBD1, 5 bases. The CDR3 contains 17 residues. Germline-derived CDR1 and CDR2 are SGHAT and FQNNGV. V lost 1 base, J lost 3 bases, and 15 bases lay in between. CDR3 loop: CASSLAVVGGSNEKLFF. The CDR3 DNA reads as TGTGCCAGCAGCTTAGCAGTCGTCGGGGGATCTAATGAAAAACTGTTTTTT. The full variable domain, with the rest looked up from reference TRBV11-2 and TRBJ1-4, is EAGVAQSPRYKIIEKRQSVAFWCNPISGHATLYWYQQILGQGPKLLIQFQNNGVVDDSQLPKDRFSAERLKGVDSTLKIQPAKLEDSAVYLCASSLAVVGGSNEKLFFGSGTQLSVL.

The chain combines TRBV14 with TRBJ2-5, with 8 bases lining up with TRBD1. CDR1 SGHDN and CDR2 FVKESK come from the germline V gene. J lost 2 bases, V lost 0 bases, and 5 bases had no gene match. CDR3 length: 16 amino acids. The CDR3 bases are TGTGCCAGCAGCCAAGATCTCGGGACAGGACAAGAGACCCAGTACTTC. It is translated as CASSQDLGTGQETQYF. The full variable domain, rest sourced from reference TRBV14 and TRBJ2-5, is EAGVTQFPSHSVIEKGQTVTLRCDPISGHDNLYWYRRVMGKEIKFLLHFVKESKQDESGMPNNRFLAERTGGTYSTLKVQPAELEDSGVYFCASSQDLGTGQETQYFGPGTRLLVL.

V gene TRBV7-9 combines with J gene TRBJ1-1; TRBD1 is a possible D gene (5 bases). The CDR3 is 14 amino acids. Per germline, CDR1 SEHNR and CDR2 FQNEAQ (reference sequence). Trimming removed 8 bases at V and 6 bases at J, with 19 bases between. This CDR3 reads CASEGLGGLSEAFF. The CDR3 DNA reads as TGTGCCAGCGAAGGCCTTGGGGGGTTATCTGAAGCTTTCTTT.

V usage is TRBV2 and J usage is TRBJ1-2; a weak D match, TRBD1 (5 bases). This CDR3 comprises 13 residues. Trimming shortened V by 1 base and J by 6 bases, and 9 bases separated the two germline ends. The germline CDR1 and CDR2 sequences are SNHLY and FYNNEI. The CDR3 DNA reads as TGTGCCAGCAGTGAAGGATTCAGGGATGGCTACACCTTC. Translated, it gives CASSEGFRDGYTF.

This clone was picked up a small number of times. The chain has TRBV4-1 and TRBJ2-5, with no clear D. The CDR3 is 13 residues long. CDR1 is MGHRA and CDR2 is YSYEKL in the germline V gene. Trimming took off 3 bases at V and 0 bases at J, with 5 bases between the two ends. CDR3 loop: CASSQRYQETQYF. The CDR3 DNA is TGCGCCAGCAGCCAGCGGTACCAAGAGACCCAGTACTTC.

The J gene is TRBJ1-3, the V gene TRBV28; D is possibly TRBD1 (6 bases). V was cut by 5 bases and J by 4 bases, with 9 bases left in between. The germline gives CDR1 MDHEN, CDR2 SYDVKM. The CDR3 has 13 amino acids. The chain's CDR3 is CASSAGQGNTIYF. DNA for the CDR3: TGTGCCAGCAGTGCCGGACAGGGAAACACCATATATTTT.

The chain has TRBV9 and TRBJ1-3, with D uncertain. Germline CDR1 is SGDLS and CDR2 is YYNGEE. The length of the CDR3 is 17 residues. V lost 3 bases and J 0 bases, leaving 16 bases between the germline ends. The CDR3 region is CASSESSPVLSGNTIYF. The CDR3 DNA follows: TGTGCCAGCAGCGAGAGCTCGCCGGTCCTCTCTGGAAACACCATATATTTT.

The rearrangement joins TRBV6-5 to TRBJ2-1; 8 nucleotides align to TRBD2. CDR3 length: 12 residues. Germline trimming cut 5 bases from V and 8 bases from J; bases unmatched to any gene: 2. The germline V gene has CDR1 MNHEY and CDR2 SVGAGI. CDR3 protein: CASSHSGDEQFF. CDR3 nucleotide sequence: TGTGCCAGCAGTCATAGCGGGGATGAGCAGTTCTTC.

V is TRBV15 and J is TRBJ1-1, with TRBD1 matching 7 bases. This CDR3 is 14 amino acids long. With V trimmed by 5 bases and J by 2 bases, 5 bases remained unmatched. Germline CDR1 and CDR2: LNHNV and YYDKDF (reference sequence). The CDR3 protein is CATSRGTVNTEAFF. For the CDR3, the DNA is TGTGCCACCAGCCGAGGGACAGTTAACACTGAAGCTTTCTTT.

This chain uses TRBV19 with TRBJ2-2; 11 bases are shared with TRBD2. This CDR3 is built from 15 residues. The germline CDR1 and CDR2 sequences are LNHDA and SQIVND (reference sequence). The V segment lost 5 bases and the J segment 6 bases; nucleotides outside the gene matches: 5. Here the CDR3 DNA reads TGTGCCAGTAGTCAGCTAGCGGGAGGTGCCGGGGAGCTGTTTTTT. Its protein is CASSQLAGGAGELFF.

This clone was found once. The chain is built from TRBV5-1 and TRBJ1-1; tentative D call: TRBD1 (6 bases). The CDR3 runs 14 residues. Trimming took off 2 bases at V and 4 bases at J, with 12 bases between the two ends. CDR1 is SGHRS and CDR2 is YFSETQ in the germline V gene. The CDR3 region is CASSFGGGGTEAFF. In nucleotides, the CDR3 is TGCGCCAGCAGCTTTGGGGGCGGGGGCACTGAAGCTTTCTTT. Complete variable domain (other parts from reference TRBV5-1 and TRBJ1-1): KAGVTQTPRYLIKTRGQQVTLSCSPISGHRSVSWYQQTPGQGLQFLFEYFSETQRNKGNFPGRFSGRQFSNSRSEMNVSTLELGDSALYLCASSFGGGGTEAFFGQGTRLTVV.

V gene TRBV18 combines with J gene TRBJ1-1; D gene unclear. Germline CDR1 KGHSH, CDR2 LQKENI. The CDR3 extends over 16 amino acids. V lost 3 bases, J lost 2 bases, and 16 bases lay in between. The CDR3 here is CASSPRRAGSNTEAFF. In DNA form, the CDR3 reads TGTGCCAGCTCACCCCGACGGGCGGGATCCAACACTGAAGCTTTCTTT.

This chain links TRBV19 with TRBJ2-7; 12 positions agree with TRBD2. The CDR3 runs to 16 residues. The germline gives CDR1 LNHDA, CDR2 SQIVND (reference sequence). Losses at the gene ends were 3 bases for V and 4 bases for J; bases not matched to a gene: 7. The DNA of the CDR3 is TGTGCCAGTAGTATGCCACTAGCGGGAGGCTCATACGAGCAGTACTTC. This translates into CASSMPLAGGSYEQYF.

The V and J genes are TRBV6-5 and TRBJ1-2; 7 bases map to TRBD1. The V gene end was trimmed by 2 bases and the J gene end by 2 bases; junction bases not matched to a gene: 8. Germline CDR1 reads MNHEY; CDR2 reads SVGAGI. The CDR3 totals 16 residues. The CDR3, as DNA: TGTGCCAGCAGTTACCCCTGGACAGGTTCAAACTATGGCTACACCTTC. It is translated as CASSYPWTGSNYGYTF.

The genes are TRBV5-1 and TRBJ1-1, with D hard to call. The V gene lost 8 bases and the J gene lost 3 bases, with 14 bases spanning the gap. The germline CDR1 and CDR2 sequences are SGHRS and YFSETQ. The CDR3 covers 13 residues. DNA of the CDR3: TGCGCCAGTCGGACGGGAGTTGACACTGAAGCTTTCTTT. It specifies CASRTGVDTEAFF.

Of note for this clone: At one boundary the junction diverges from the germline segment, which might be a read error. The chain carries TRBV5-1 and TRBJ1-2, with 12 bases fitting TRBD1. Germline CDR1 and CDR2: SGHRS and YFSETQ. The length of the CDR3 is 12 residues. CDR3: CASSGTGGHWDF. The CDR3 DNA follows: TGCGCCAGCAGCGGGACAGGGGGCCACTGGGACTTC. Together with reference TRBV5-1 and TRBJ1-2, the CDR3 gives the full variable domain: KAGVTQTPRYLIKTRGQQVTLSCSPISGHRSVSWYQQTPGQGLQFLFEYFSETQRNKGNFPGRFSGRQFSNSRSEMNVSTLELGDSALYLCASSGTGGHWDFGSGTRLTVV.

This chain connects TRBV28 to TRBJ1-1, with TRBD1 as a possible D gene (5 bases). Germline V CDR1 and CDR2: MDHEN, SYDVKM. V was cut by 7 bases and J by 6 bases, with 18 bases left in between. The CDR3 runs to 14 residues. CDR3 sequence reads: CASKPGGSVSEAFF. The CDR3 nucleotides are TGTGCCAGCAAACCCGGGGGGTCGGTCTCTGAAGCTTTCTTT.

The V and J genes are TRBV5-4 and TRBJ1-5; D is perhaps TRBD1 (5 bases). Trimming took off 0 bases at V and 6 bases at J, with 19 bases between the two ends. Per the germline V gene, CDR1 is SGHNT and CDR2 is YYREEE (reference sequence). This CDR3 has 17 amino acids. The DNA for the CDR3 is TGTGCCAGCAGCTTGGATCCCTCTTTGGGGCAAAGTCAGCCCCAGCATTTT. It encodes CASSLDPSLGQSQPQHF.

The CDR3 protein is CATSKMVGTDSYEQYF. The CDR3 coding sequence is TGTGCCACCAGCAAAATGGTCGGGACAGATTCCTACGAGCAGTACTTC. V and J are TRBV15 and TRBJ2-7, with 7 nucleotides matching TRBD1. The CDR3 is made up of 16 amino acids. The germline V gene encodes CDR1 LNHNV and CDR2 YYDKDF (reference sequence). Trimming at V came to 4 bases and at J to 1 base, leaving 10 bases not matched to a gene.

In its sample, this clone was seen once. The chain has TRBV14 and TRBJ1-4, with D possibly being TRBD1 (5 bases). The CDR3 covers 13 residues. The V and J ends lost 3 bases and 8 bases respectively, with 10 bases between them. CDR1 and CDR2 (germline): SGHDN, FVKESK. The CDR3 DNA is TGTGCCAGCAGCCAGCCAGGGAGGGAAAAACTGTTTTTT. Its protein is CASSQPGREKLFF. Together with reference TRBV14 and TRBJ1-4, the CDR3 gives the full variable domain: EAGVTQFPSHSVIEKGQTVTLRCDPISGHDNLYWYRRVMGKEIKFLLHFVKESKQDESGMPNNRFLAERTGGTYSTLKVQPAELEDSGVYFCASSQPGREKLFFGSGTQLSVL.

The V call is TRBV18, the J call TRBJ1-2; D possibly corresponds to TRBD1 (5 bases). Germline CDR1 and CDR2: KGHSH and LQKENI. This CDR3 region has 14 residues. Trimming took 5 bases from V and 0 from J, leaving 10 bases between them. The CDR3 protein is CASSFGAANYGYTF. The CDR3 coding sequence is TGTGCCAGCTCATTTGGGGCCGCTAACTATGGCTACACCTTC.